This TCR beta chain was found in a study of neurological immune-mediated disorders. Whole-study findings and limits: Subjects shared no identical expanded-clone CDR3 amino acid sequences, suggesting private TCR-beta repertoires in all groups. The greatest TCR clonal expansion occurred in HTLV-1-associated myelopathy and the least in multiple sclerosis, which fell below healthy controls.

From 15-18 subjects, every sequencing run obtained over 160 million TCR-beta sequences. Using its own MiXCR run on the 5' RACE reads, TCRdb lists one record per CDR3 protein. This sample has 77,000 or so distinct CDR3 sequences, with about 9% found just once. Ten or more counts support this clonotype. The target antigen is unknown. Trimming pared 0 bases from V and 9 bases from J, leaving 7 bases between. Germline values: CDR1 SGHDT, CDR2 YYEEEE. CDR3 length: 12 residues. Unsorted libraries came from 2 million PBMCs stored at -80 °C. Sequencing input: PBMCs. The chain joins TRBV5-6 to TRBJ2-1, with D unclear. The receptor comes from a man aged 50 to 60 in good health. The CDR3 DNA reads TGTGCCAGCAGCTTGGAGGGTAGTGAGCAGTTCTTC. Amino acid sequence: CASSLEGSEQFF.